One and the same sample provided the 32 T cell receptor beta chains below, sequenced in a study of blood T cell repertoires in COVID-19. Here immunoSEQ multiplex PCR was the method, and the copy in TCRdb shows in-frame clones only, minus some. The table records about 110,000 clones, 88% of them present only once. The sample was peripheral blood. The source of these receptors is a woman between 45 and 65 years old with acute or convalescent COVID-19.

The V gene is TRBV9, the J gene TRBJ2-5; weak D call: TRBD1 (5 bases). The germline V gene encodes CDR1 SGDLS and CDR2 YYNGEE. The CDR3 has 13 residues. V lost 5 bases to trimming and J lost 12 bases, with 20 bases between them. The CDR3 spells CASSGQGPGPEYF. The CDR3 nucleotides read TGTGCCAGCAGTGGCCAGGGCCCGGGTCCCGAGTACTTC.

The genes are TRBV30 and TRBJ2-6; D remains unclear. The length of the CDR3 is 15 residues. The V end was cut by 2 bases, the J end by 4 bases, with 12 bases between. CDR1 is GTSNPN and CDR2 is SVGIG in the germline V gene (reference sequence). This CDR3 reads CAWSHGPAGANVLTF. The DNA of the CDR3 is TGTGCCTGGAGTCACGGTCCCGCAGGGGCCAACGTCCTGACTTTC.

V is TRBV5-1 and J is TRBJ2-1; 10 bases are a match to TRBD2. Trimming took 4 bases from V and 6 from J; bases not matched to a gene: 10. This CDR3 region has 16 residues. Germline CDR1 and CDR2: SGHRS and YFSETQ. CDR3 in amino acids: CASSILAGAGSNEQFF. The CDR3 coding sequence is TGCGCCAGCAGCATCCTAGCGGGAGCCGGGTCCAATGAGCAGTTCTTC.

This rearrangement joins TRBV19 to TRBJ1-6; TRBD1 matches 7 bases. The V segment lost 4 bases and the J segment 7 bases; nucleotides outside the gene matches: 7. The CDR3 is 15 residues long. The germline V gene has CDR1 LNHDA and CDR2 SQIVND (reference sequence). In DNA, the CDR3 is TGTGCCAGTAGTACCTCAGGGGGTGGGAATTCACCCCTCCACTTT. Amino acids: CASSTSGGGNSPLHF.

The V call is TRBV19, the J call TRBJ1-3; unclear D gene. Between the trimmed V and J ends, which lost 6 bases and 1 base, there was a span of 4 bases. Germline V CDR1 and CDR2: LNHDA, SQIVND (reference sequence). The CDR3 sequence is 12 residues long. The DNA for the CDR3 is TGTGCCAGTAGAGCTTCTGGAAACACCATATATTTT. Protein: CASRASGNTIYF. Filled out from reference TRBV19 and TRBJ1-3, the complete variable domain reads DGGITQSPKYLFRKEGQNVTLSCEQNLNHDAMYWYRQDPGQGLRLIYYSQIVNDFQKGDIAEGYSVSREKKESFPLTVTSAQKNPTAFYLCASRASGNTIYFGEGSWLTVV.

The rearrangement links TRBV29-1 to TRBJ2-5, with 9 bases aligning to TRBD1. The germline CDR1 and CDR2 sequences are SQVTM and ANQGSEA. The trim removed 7 bases at V and 5 bases at J, leaving 11 bases unmatched. The CDR3 is made up of 14 amino acids. This CDR3 is CSGIQGAGSETQYF. As DNA, the CDR3 is TGCAGCGGGATACAGGGGGCTGGGTCGGAGACCCAGTACTTC.

The chain uses TRBV6-5 and TRBJ2-7; maybe TRBD2 (5 bases). There are 15 residues in the CDR3. Germline V gives CDR1 MNHEY, CDR2 SVGAGI. V was shortened by 6 bases and J by 4 bases, with 19 bases between the two germline ends. CDR3: CASSRATRSAYEQYF. Written as DNA, the CDR3 is TGTGCCAGCAGCCGGGCCACTAGATCCGCTTACGAGCAGTACTTC.

The chain combines TRBV28 with TRBJ1-6, with D maybe TRBD1 (5 bases). V lost 10 bases and J lost 11, with 15 bases in between. Germline values: CDR1 MDHEN, CDR2 SYDVKM. This CDR3 has 12 amino acids. The CDR3 protein is CATCDQGPPLHF. The CDR3, as DNA: TGTGCCACCTGCGACCAGGGCCCACCCCTCCACTTT.

The V gene is TRBV7-2, the J gene TRBJ1-1; the D is unclear. The CDR3 runs 13 residues. Trimming left V 3 bases short and J 6 bases short, with 11 bases between. Germline assignment: CDR1 SGHTA and CDR2 FQGNSA. CDR3 sequence (DNA): TGTGCCAGCAGCTTGTCGAGGGTTCCTGAAGCTTTCTTT. Translation: CASSLSRVPEAFF.

This chain connects TRBV9 to TRBJ2-3; the match to TRBD1 covers 8 bases. CDR3 length: 17 amino acids. J gave up 0 bases and V 3 bases, and 9 bases lay outside the gene matches. Germline V lookup: CDR1 SGDLS, CDR2 YYNGEE. The CDR3 spells CASSARQGRWSTDTQYF. The CDR3 DNA follows: TGTGCCAGCAGCGCCCGACAGGGGAGGTGGAGCACAGATACGCAGTATTTT.

This chain links TRBV25-1 with TRBJ1-1, with TRBD1 identical over 9 bases. There are 14 residues in the CDR3. CDR1 is MGHDK and CDR2 is SYGVNS in the germline V gene. J gave up 11 bases and V 4 bases, and 11 bases lay outside the gene matches. CDR3 loop: CASSGGQGYWSAFF. CDR3 nucleotide sequence: TGTGCCAGCAGTGGGGGACAGGGCTATTGGAGTGCTTTCTTT. Full variable domain (rest looked up from reference TRBV25-1 and TRBJ1-1): EADIYQTPRYLVIGTGKKITLECSQTMGHDKMYWYQQDPGMELHLIHYSYGVNSTEKGDLSSESTVSRIRTEHFPLTLESARPSHTSQYLCASSGGQGYWSAFFGQGTRLTVV.

The chain recombines TRBV24-1 with TRBJ2-1, with TRBD2 identical over 7 bases. The J segment lost 8 bases and the V segment lost 1 base, leaving 10 bases of the junction unmatched. The CDR3 runs to 16 residues. The V gene's germline CDR1 is KGHDR and CDR2 SFDVKD. In DNA, the CDR3 is TGTGCCACCAGTGATTTCGGGGGAGGGCCGTCAGATGAGCAGTTCTTC. Translating it yields CATSDFGGGPSDEQFF.

This clone was seen once. The chain employs TRBV7-9 and TRBJ1-4; 8 nucleotides match TRBD1. The germline V gene encodes CDR1 SEHNR and CDR2 FQNEAQ (reference sequence). Trimming cost V 5 bases and J 4 bases; bases outside gene matches: 6. The CDR3 sequence is 15 residues long. The chain's CDR3 is CASSVQGVNNEKLFF. In nucleotides, the CDR3 is TGTGCCAGCAGCGTACAGGGGGTTAATAATGAAAAACTGTTTTTT.

The chain joins TRBV10-3 to TRBJ1-2; 7 bases fit TRBD1. In germline, CDR1 is ENHRY, CDR2 SYGVKD. Germline trimming cut 0 bases from V and 1 base from J; bases unmatched to any gene: 5. CDR3 length: 16 amino acids. This chain's CDR3 is CAISESETGDNYGYTF. CDR3 coding DNA: TGTGCCATCAGTGAGTCGGAAACAGGGGATAACTATGGCTACACCTTC.

This clone was observed once. The rearrangement links TRBV28 to TRBJ1-2; possibly TRBD1 for D (5 bases). Looked up from germline, CDR1 is MDHEN and CDR2 is SYDVKM. This CDR3 has 13 residues. The V end lost 6 bases, the J end lost 2 bases, and 10 bases lay between the germline ends. CDR3: CASRIDSNYGYTF. The CDR3, as DNA: TGTGCCAGCAGGATTGACAGCAACTATGGCTACACCTTC.

The rearrangement joins TRBV6-5 to TRBJ1-3; 7 bases are a match to TRBD1. The junction had 7 bases not matched to a gene; V was cut back by 7 bases and J by 1 base. Germline loops: CDR1 MNHEY, CDR2 SVGAGI. The CDR3 sequence is 15 residues long. This CDR3 is CASTPTGRSGNTIYF. The CDR3 nucleotides are TGTGCCAGCACTCCGACAGGGCGGTCTGGAAACACCATATATTTT.

The chain joins TRBV5-1 to TRBJ1-1; 7 nucleotides align to TRBD1. The CDR3 runs 15 residues. V was pared by 4 bases and J by 7 bases, with 13 bases of the junction left unmatched. Germline V gene sequence: CDR1 SGHRS, CDR2 YFSETQ. CDR3 sequence (DNA): TGCGCCAGCAGCCGGGAGCCGACAGGGAAAGGTGAAGCTTTCTTT. As protein: CASSREPTGKGEAFF.

The rearrangement uses TRBV2 and TRBJ2-5, with 10 bases matching TRBD1. The CDR3 sequence is 15 residues long. Germline lookup yields CDR1 SNHLY and CDR2 FYNNEI. V lost 6 bases to trimming and J lost 1 base; unmatched junction nucleotides: 5. The CDR3 DNA is TGTGCCAGCAGCGAGGGGACAGGGGTCCAAGAGACCCAGTACTTC. This encodes CASSEGTGVQETQYF.

The chain carries TRBV21-1 and TRBJ2-7; the DNA was not compared with TRBD1, the D call given in the table. TRBV21-1 is given as a pseudogene. CDR3 length equals 16 residues. The CDR3 reads CASSPAGGTGKNEQYF. DNA for the CDR3: TGTGCCAGCAGCCCCGCCGGAGGGACAGGGAAAAACGAGCAGTACTTC.

This sequence joins TRBV29-1 and TRBJ2-2; 11 bases are shared with TRBD2. CDR3 size: 16 residues. Germline values: CDR1 SQVTM, CDR2 ANQGSEA. V lost 5 bases, J lost 5 bases, and 10 bases stayed unmatched. Here the CDR3 DNA reads TGCAGCGTTCTCCCCGGGACTAGCGGAAGTACCGGGGAGCTGTTTTTT. This codes for CSVLPGTSGSTGELFF.

The chain employs TRBV25-1 and TRBJ1-1, with D perhaps TRBD1 (5 bases). Germline CDR1 MGHDK, CDR2 SYGVNS. This CDR3 contains 12 residues. V lost 5 bases and J lost 7, with 11 bases in between. The CDR3 sequence is CASSWQGDEAFF. Here the CDR3 DNA reads TGTGCCAGCAGTTGGCAGGGCGATGAAGCTTTCTTT.

CDR3: CASSSGAGETQYF. The CDR3 DNA reads as TGCGCCAGCAGCTCGGGAGCAGGAGAGACCCAGTACTTC. The chain employs TRBV5-1 and TRBJ2-5, with a possible D match to TRBD2 (6 bases). V was shortened by 3 bases and J by 4 bases, with 10 bases between the two germline ends. Per the germline V gene, CDR1 is SGHRS and CDR2 is YFSETQ. The CDR3 runs 13 residues.

This chain uses TRBV19 with TRBJ1-5, with D perhaps TRBD1 (5 bases). Germline V CDR1 and CDR2: LNHDA, SQIVND (reference sequence). Trimming cost V 1 base and J 1 base, with 11 bases left between them. This CDR3 is 16 amino acids long. DNA for the CDR3: TGTGCCAGTAGTATAGTAAACCGGGGGAGCAATCAGCCCCAGCATTTT. This gives the protein CASSIVNRGSNQPQHF.

The chain joins TRBV7-2 to TRBJ2-7, with 11 bases lining up with TRBD2. The CDR3 loop spans 17 amino acids. Germline CDR1 is SGHTA and CDR2 is FQGNSA. Losses at the gene ends were 1 base for V and 3 bases for J; bases not matched to a gene: 8. The CDR3 sequence: CASSLEGTSGSVYEQYF. The CDR3 DNA reads TGTGCCAGCAGCTTAGAGGGAACTAGCGGGAGTGTCTACGAGCAGTACTTC.

The chain carries TRBV3-1 (or the pseudogene TRBV3-2) and TRBJ2-7, with D perhaps matching TRBD1 (5 bases). V was clipped by 5 bases and J by 7 bases, with 12 bases between them. Germline CDR1 reads LGHDT; CDR2 reads YNNKEL (reference sequence). The CDR3 length is 12 residues. CDR3 coding DNA: TGTGCCAGCAGCTTATCAGGGCGAGAGCAGTACTTC. Amino acids: CASSLSGREQYF.

The chain uses TRBV19 and TRBJ1-1; tentative D call: TRBD1 (5 bases). V was cut by 7 bases and J by 7 bases, with 16 bases left in between. Per the germline V gene, CDR1 is LNHDA and CDR2 is SQIVND (reference sequence). The CDR3 contains 13 residues. The CDR3 loop reads CASTNTGASEAFF. Here the CDR3 DNA reads TGTGCCAGTACCAACACAGGAGCGAGTGAAGCTTTCTTT.

The CDR3 bases are TGTGCCAGCAACTCTTGGACAACAGATACGCAGTATTTT. It yields the protein CASNSWTTDTQYF. V is TRBV2 and J is TRBJ2-3, with D maybe TRBD1 (5 bases). CDR3 length: 13 residues. The germline V and J ends were trimmed by 7 bases and 3 bases, with 11 bases remaining between them. The germline V gene has CDR1 SNHLY and CDR2 FYNNEI.

The V and J genes are TRBV7-9 and TRBJ1-1; D ambiguous. V lost 5 bases and J lost 1, with 17 bases in between. Germline V gives CDR1 SEHNR, CDR2 FQNEAQ (reference sequence). CDR3 length equals 16 residues. DNA for the CDR3: TGTGCCAGCAGCCCTGGTTTGACAAATGGGAACACTGAAGCTTTCTTT. Translated: CASSPGLTNGNTEAFF.

The genes are TRBV19 and TRBJ2-5, with D uncertain. V gave up 5 bases and J gave up 4 bases, with 8 bases separating them. The germline V gene has CDR1 LNHDA and CDR2 SQIVND (reference sequence). The CDR3 runs 12 residues. CDR3 protein: CASSGTLETQYF. CDR3 bases: TGTGCCAGTAGTGGCACCTTAGAGACCCAGTACTTC.

The V gene is TRBV12-5, the J gene TRBJ2-1; 12 bases match TRBD2. Germline CDR1 and CDR2: LGHNT and FRNRAP. J was trimmed by 7 bases and V by 4 bases; bases with no gene match: 11. The CDR3 is 17 residues long. The DNA of the CDR3 is TGTGCTAGTGGTTCGATCGGACTAGCGGGACACGTAAATGAGCAGTTCTTC. This gives the protein CASGSIGLAGHVNEQFF.

The V gene is TRBV11-2, the J gene TRBJ1-6; 7 positions match TRBD1. Per germline, CDR1 SGHAT and CDR2 FQNNGV. This CDR3 region has 14 residues. J gave up 7 bases and V 5 bases, and 5 bases lay outside the gene matches. The CDR3 sequence is CASSPQGKNSPLHF. CDR3 in DNA: TGTGCCAGCAGCCCACAGGGGAAGAATTCACCCCTCCACTTT.

The chain links TRBV2 to TRBJ2-5; D possibly corresponds to TRBD2 (6 bases). The CDR3 runs 14 residues. Trimming removed 6 bases from V and 3 bases from J, with 14 bases in between. The V gene's germline CDR1 is SNHLY and CDR2 FYNNEI. CDR3 residues: CASSETRVKETQYF. CDR3 nucleotide sequence: TGTGCCAGCAGCGAGACTAGGGTAAAAGAGACCCAGTACTTC.